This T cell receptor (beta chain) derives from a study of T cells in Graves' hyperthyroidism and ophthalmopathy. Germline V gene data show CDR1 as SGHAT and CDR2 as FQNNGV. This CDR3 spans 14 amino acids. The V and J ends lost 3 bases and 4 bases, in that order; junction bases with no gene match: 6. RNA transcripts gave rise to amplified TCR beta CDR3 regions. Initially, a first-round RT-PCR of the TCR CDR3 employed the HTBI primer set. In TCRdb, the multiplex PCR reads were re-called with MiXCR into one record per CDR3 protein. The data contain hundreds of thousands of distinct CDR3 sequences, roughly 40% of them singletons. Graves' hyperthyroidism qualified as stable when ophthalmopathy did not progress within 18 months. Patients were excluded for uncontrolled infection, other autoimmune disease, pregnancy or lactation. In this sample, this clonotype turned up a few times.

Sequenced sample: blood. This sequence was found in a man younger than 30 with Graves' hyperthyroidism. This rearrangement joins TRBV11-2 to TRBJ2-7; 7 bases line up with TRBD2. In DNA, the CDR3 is TGTGCCAGCAGCTTCGGCGCGGGAGAATACGAGCAGTACTTC. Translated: CASSFGAGEYEQYF.